This paragraph covers one T cell receptor (beta chain) sequence. Its antigen is unknown. The CDR3 is made up of 11 amino acids. V was pared by 5 bases and J by 9 bases, with 7 bases between. Germline loops: CDR1 SEHNR, CDR2 FQNEAQ (reference sequence). The sample originates from a study of CD8 T cells in ankylosing spondylitis. General study points: A motif in TCR beta, a set of eight highly homologous variants, appeared characteristic of ankylosing spondylitis blood. Disease-linked clones were found to be CD8+ and relatively rare in peripheral blood.

Using quantitative 5'-RACE with molecular barcodes, the authors made TCR beta libraries. Each CDR3 protein gets one entry after TCRdb re-called the 5' RACE reads with MiXCR. This sample carries more than 600,000 distinct CDR3 sequences, roughly 19% of them seen once, and the ten largest clones take under 20%. Sequenced input: blood, either unsorted or a sorted T cell fraction (not recorded which). The chain uses TRBV7-9 and TRBJ1-4; D remains ambiguous. The TCR originated in a male donor with ankylosing spondylitis. CDR3 in DNA: TGTGCCAGCAGCGTGCGGCAAAAACTGTTTTTT. This gives the protein CASSVRQKLFF. Full variable domain (missing parts from reference TRBV7-9 and TRBJ1-4): DTGVSQNPRHKITKRGQNVTFRCDPISEHNRLYWYRQTLGQGPEFLTYFQNEAQLEKSRLLSDRFSAERPKGSFSTLEIQRTEQGDSAMYLCASSVRQKLFFGSGTQLSVL.